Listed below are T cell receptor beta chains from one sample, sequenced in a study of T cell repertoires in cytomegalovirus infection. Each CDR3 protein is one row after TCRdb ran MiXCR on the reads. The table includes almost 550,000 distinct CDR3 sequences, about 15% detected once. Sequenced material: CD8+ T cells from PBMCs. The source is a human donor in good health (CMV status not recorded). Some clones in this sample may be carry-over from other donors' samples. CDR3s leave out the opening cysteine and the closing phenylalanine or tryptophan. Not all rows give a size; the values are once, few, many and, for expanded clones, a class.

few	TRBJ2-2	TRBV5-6	ASSSREDNTGELF
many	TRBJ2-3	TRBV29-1	SVRTGAADTQY
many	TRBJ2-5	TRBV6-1	ASSDLAGTEETQY
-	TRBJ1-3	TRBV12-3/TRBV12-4	ASGIPGMTIY
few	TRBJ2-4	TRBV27	ASSSGGAIRVAKNIQY
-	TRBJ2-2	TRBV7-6	ASSPKLASPTGELF
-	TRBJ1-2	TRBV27	ATYERDVYT
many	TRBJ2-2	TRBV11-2	ASSFASMGTGELF
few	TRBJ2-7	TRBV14	ASSRSFSGEQY
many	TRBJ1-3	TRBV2	ASRGDRGGGNTIY
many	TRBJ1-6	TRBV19	ASSPLDSPLH
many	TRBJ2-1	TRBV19	ASSFGTRIYNEQF
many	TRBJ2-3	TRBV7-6	ASSRPGQSTDTQY
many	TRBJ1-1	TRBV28	ASSSLGGTEPKQEAF
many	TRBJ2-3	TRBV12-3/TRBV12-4	ASSLAGWEISTDTQY
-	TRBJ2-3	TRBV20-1	SASPAGTSGRGSTDTQY